The rows below give T cell receptor beta chains drawn from one sample of a study of regulatory T cells in long-lasting Graves disease. TCRdb redid the calling of the multiplex PCR reads with MiXCR, one entry per CDR3 protein. The data show about 240,000 distinct CDR3 sequences, around 21% seen once. This material consisted of peripheral blood mononuclear cells (PBMCs), taken at new diagnosis, from a patient treated with antithyroid drugs. Receptor source: a female donor with Graves disease. Each CDR3 is given without its conserved first and last residue. Some rows mark clone size as missing; the rest say once, few, many or name a class of expanded clone.

v_gene | abundance | CDR3aa
TRBV7-2 | many | ASSLAREDTQY
TRBV5-6 | . | ASSLTGQGARNGELF
TRBV7-8 | many | ASSPRRLAGEVEQF
TRBV7-6 | . | ASSSRLSNEKLF
TRBV20-1 | many | SADRNRGGTEAF
TRBV27 | few | ASSFGSRANVLT
TRBV10-2 | many | ASSESFGQPQH
TRBV6-1 | many | ASRPDRNTGELF
TRBV5-1 | many | ASKLESVYNEQF
TRBV6-2/TRBV6-3 | many | ASRDGILNQPQH
TRBV7-3 | many | ASSALQGSTEAF
TRBV2 | few | ASSGDTQETQY
TRBV2 | many | ASRLDVNTEAF
TRBV7-2 | . | ASSPAGGPPY
TRBV19 | few | ASSILGYPDTQY
TRBV9 | many | ASSPGGRLSSGNTIY
TRBV11-3 | . | ASRGLGQGNTEAF
TRBV24-1 | many | ATSVTTGLAGESSYNEQF
TRBV20-1 | many | SVASSAYNEQF
TRBV7-7 | many | ASSFGTGGETQY
TRBV5-1 | many | ASSEQGLNSPLH
TRBV5-1 | few | ASSPETGTPEGEQF